The rows below give T cell receptor beta chains drawn from one sample of a study of T-cell memory formation after mild COVID-19. TCRdb itself ran the 5' RACE reads through MiXCR, one entry per CDR3 protein. The sample records about 600,000 distinct CDR3 sequences, 20% to 25% being singletons. The sample consisted of PBMCs or a T cell subset sorted from them (not recorded which). The receptors stem from an adult woman who had mild COVID-19 (a few samples of this study predate the infection). Cell type and time point are not known. Both conserved end residues are part of each CDR3. The D gene is left open where the match is weak. The size field is filled for only some rows; it gives once, few, many or a size class.

clone_size,j_call,d_call,v_call,cdr3_aa,cdr3_nt
-,TRBJ2-5,-,TRBV15,CATSLEGGIETQYF,TGTGCCACCTCCCTAGAGGGGGGCATTGAGACCCAGTACTTC
few,TRBJ1-3,TRBD1,TRBV18,CASSLLPGQGSGNTIYF,TGTGCCAGCTCACTCTTGCCGGGACAGGGTTCTGGAAACACCATATATTTT
-,TRBJ1-2,-,TRBV12-3/TRBV12-4,CASSFGAGDGGGYTF,TGTGCCAGCAGTTTTGGAGCGGGGGACGGGGGTGGCTACACCTTC
-,TRBJ2-5,-,TRBV28,CASSLSGRGQETQYF,TGTGCCAGCAGTTTATCAGGGAGGGGGCAAGAGACCCAGTACTTC
-,TRBJ2-1,TRBD1,TRBV6-6,CASSTQTGGRNEQFF,TGTGCCAGCAGTACCCAGACAGGGGGAAGGAATGAGCAGTTCTTC
-,TRBJ1-2,-,TRBV7-2,CASSLEALPNYGYTF,TGTGCCAGCAGCTTAGAGGCACTCCCTAACTATGGCTACACCTTC
-,TRBJ2-5,TRBD2,TRBV7-8,CASSLWEGKETQYF,TGTGCCAGCAGCTTATGGGAGGGCAAAGAGACCCAGTACTTC
many,TRBJ2-1,TRBD1,TRBV4-1,CASSLDRDRGNNEQFF,TGCGCCAGCAGCCTTGACCGGGACAGGGGGAACAATGAGCAGTTCTTC
many,TRBJ1-3,-,TRBV9,CASNAGDDSGNTIYF,TGTGCCAGCAACGCTGGGGACGACTCTGGAAACACCATATATTTT
-,TRBJ1-1,-,TRBV27,CASSLSAGPATEAFF,TGTGCCAGCAGTTTATCCGCAGGGCCGGCCACTGAAGCTTTCTTT
few,TRBJ2-1,TRBD2,TRBV28,CASSLTGTTNEQFF,TGTGCCAGCAGTTTGACCGGGACTACCAATGAGCAGTTCTTC
-,TRBJ2-2,-,TRBV7-6,CASSLVGSTLNTGELFF,TGTGCCAGCAGCTTAGTGGGGTCCACACTGAACACCGGGGAGCTGTTTTTT
-,TRBJ2-1,-,TRBV12-3/TRBV12-4,CASSMGLFEQFF,TGTGCCAGCAGTATGGGACTGTTTGAGCAGTTCTTC
-,TRBJ2-1,-,TRBV29-1,CSVEQGVDEQFF,TGCAGCGTTGAACAGGGAGTTGATGAGCAGTTCTTC
-,TRBJ2-5,TRBD1,TRBV10-3,CATRDRRETQYF,TGTGCCACCCGGGACAGGAGAGAGACCCAGTACTTC
few,TRBJ2-4,TRBD1,TRBV6-5,CASSTGTGRGNIQYF,TGTGCCAGCAGTACAGGGACAGGGAGGGGGAACATTCAGTACTTC
-,TRBJ1-2,-,TRBV29-1,CSVEDLPASFYGYTF,TGCAGCGTTGAAGATCTGCCTGCGAGTTTCTATGGCTACACCTTC
-,TRBJ1-5,-,TRBV6-4,CASSEQGFRQPQHF,TGTGCCAGCAGTGAACAGGGTTTCAGGCAGCCCCAGCATTTT
many,TRBJ2-7,TRBD1,TRBV30,CAWGQAYEQYF,TGTGCCTGGGGACAGGCCTACGAGCAGTACTTC
few,TRBJ2-5,-,TRBV5-1,CASSSPPIGVETQYF,TGCGCCAGCAGCTCACCGCCGATCGGCGTCGAGACCCAGTACTTC
few,TRBJ2-5,-,TRBV6-5,CASSYSGLPETQYF,TGTGCCAGCAGTTACTCGGGACTCCCGGAGACCCAGTACTTC
-,TRBJ2-7,TRBD1,TRBV9,CASSVDPGTGPYEQYF,TGTGCCAGCAGCGTAGATCCCGGGACAGGGCCCTACGAGCAGTACTTC
-,TRBJ2-7,-,TRBV29-1,CSVVARPSSDEQYF,TGCAGCGTTGTGGCACGGCCGAGTAGCGACGAGCAGTACTTC
-,TRBJ1-1,-,TRBV6-5,CASSPRGPRDTEAFF,TGTGCCAGCTCCCCCCGGGGACCGAGGGACACTGAAGCTTTCTTT
few,TRBJ2-5,TRBD1,TRBV12-3/TRBV12-4,CASSFLPTGAEETQYF,TGTGCCAGCAGTTTCCTCCCGACAGGGGCAGAAGAGACCCAGTACTTC
-,TRBJ1-2,TRBD1,TRBV7-8,CASSSGTGYYGYTF,TGTGCCAGCAGCTCCGGGACAGGGTACTATGGCTACACCTTC
many,TRBJ2-1,TRBD1,TRBV7-9,CASTEGQVSYNEQFF,TGTGCCAGCACCGAGGGACAGGTATCCTACAATGAGCAGTTCTTC
few,TRBJ2-1,TRBD2,TRBV24-1,CATSQTSGISHEQFF,TGTGCCACCAGTCAGACTAGCGGAATTTCCCATGAGCAGTTCTTC
-,TRBJ2-2,-,TRBV10-3,CAISESDTGELFF,TGTGCCATCAGTGAGTCGGACACCGGGGAGCTGTTTTTT
many,TRBJ2-1,-,TRBV4-3,CASSQEGAYNEQFF,TGCGCCAGCAGCCAAGAAGGGGCTTACAATGAGCAGTTCTTC
many,TRBJ2-7,-,TRBV15,CATSRDSAGAYEQYF,TGTGCCACCAGCAGAGATTCGGCAGGTGCCTACGAGCAGTACTTC
few,TRBJ2-4,TRBD1,TRBV25-1,CASSAPGQGETIQYF,TGTGCCAGCAGCGCCCCCGGACAGGGGGAGACCATTCAGTACTTC
few,TRBJ2-4,TRBD2,TRBV10-3,CAISEAGGPAKNIQYF,TGTGCCATCAGTGAAGCGGGAGGCCCTGCCAAAAACATTCAGTACTTC
many,TRBJ2-3,TRBD2,TRBV5-1,CASRLQGAGSTDTQYF,TGCGCCAGCAGACTCCAAGGAGCGGGAAGCACAGATACGCAGTATTTT
few,TRBJ1-6,-,TRBV6-5,CASSYSGRSNSPLHF,TGTGCCAGCAGTTACTCGGGCAGGTCTAATTCACCCCTCCACTTT
-,TRBJ2-7,TRBD1,TRBV29-1,CSVPREGDRVPYEQYF,TGCAGCGTTCCTCGGGAAGGGGACAGGGTCCCCTACGAGCAGTACTTC
many,TRBJ1-2,TRBD1,TRBV20-1,CSAQGQGISYGYTF,TGCAGTGCGCAGGGACAGGGAATCTCCTATGGCTACACCTTC
-,TRBJ2-7,TRBD1,TRBV9,CASSVGTGGEQYF,TGTGCCAGCAGCGTCGGGACAGGGGGCGAGCAGTACTTC
-,TRBJ2-5,TRBD2,TRBV7-2,CAAKGTSGRQETQYF,TGTGCCGCTAAGGGGACTAGCGGGAGGCAAGAGACCCAGTACTTC
-,TRBJ1-1,TRBD1,TRBV5-5,CASSPRGNYGTEAFF,TGTGCCAGCAGCCCCAGGGGGAACTATGGCACTGAAGCTTTCTTT
-,TRBJ2-4,TRBD1,TRBV29-1,CSVQGQGKIAKNIQYF,TGCAGCGTTCAGGGACAGGGGAAGATAGCCAAAAACATTCAGTACTTC
few,TRBJ2-5,-,TRBV6-5,CASSYSTAGKTQYF,TGTGCCAGCAGTTACTCGACTGCAGGGAAGACCCAGTACTTC